The 10 T cell receptor beta chains below come from one sample, sequenced in a study of blood T cells in healthy people across ages. The use of a sample-barcoded 5' primer and a J-beta primer mix characterized a second PCR of roughly 7 to 12 cycles. TCRdb called the 5' RACE reads again in MiXCR, with one record for every CDR3 protein. The sample has 1,300,000 or so distinct CDR3 sequences, around 59% seen once. Sequenced input: blood. All receptors come from a man between 18 and 35 years old in good health.

V gene TRBV2 combines with J gene TRBJ2-7; D gene uncertain. Germline values: CDR1 SNHLY, CDR2 FYNNEI. The V end was cut by 6 bases, the J end by 6 bases, with 9 bases between. CDR3 size: 11 residues. CDR3 nucleotide sequence: TGTGCCAGCAGGCTAACAGCCGAGCAGTACTTC. Protein: CASRLTAEQYF.

V usage is TRBV18 and J usage is TRBJ2-5; 9 positions agree with TRBD1. Trimming at V came to 4 bases and at J to 5 bases, leaving 11 bases not matched to a gene. This CDR3 is 16 amino acids long. The germline V gene has CDR1 KGHSH and CDR2 LQKENI. CDR3 DNA: TGTGCCAGCTCACAACAACCTTTTGGGACAGGGGAGACCCAGTACTTC. Translated, it gives CASSQQPFGTGETQYF. Combining the CDR3 with reference TRBV18 and TRBJ2-5 gives the whole variable domain NAGVMQNPRHLVRRRGQEARLRCSPMKGHSHVYWYRQLPEEGLKFMVYLQKENIIDESGMPKERFSAEFPKEGPSILRIQQVVRGDSAAYFCASSQQPFGTGETQYFGPGTRLLVL.

The V and J genes are TRBV25-1 and TRBJ1-4; 9 bases agree with TRBD1. CDR1 and CDR2 from the germline V gene are MGHDK and SYGVNS. The V gene end was trimmed by 6 bases and the J gene end by 6 bases; junction bases not matched to a gene: 8. This CDR3 is built from 15 residues. The CDR3 coding sequence is TGTGCCAGCAGCGGATGGGACAGGGTAGATGAAAAACTGTTTTTT. Translating it yields CASSGWDRVDEKLFF.

V and J are TRBV27 and TRBJ2-1, with TRBD1 matching 8 bases. The CDR3 extends over 15 amino acids. Per germline, CDR1 MNHEY and CDR2 SMNVEV (reference sequence). V shed 6 bases, J shed 7 bases, and the junction held 11 bases outside the gene matches. The CDR3, as DNA: TGTGCCAGCAGCCCCGGACAGGGTTTGGGGAATGAGCAGTTCTTC. This encodes CASSPGQGLGNEQFF.

The sample holds a few counts of this clonotype. The CDR3 DNA reads TGCAGCGTCCCCTCGAAGGGTACGCAGTATTTT. Encoded protein: CSVPSKGTQYF. The gene calls are TRBV29-1 and TRBJ2-3; the D is unclear. The germline V gene has CDR1 SQVTM and CDR2 ANQGSEA. This CDR3 is 11 amino acids long. V was clipped by 6 bases and J by 8 bases, with 12 bases between them.

J is TRBJ2-1 and V is TRBV20-1; TRBD2 agrees at 11 bases. Per germline, CDR1 DFQATT and CDR2 SNEGSKA (reference sequence). The CDR3 spans 16 residues. V lost 2 bases, J lost 6 bases, and 9 bases stayed unmatched. Here the CDR3 DNA reads TGCAGTGCTAGAACACTTAGACTAGCGGGACTCAATGAGCAGTTCTTC. Amino acid sequence: CSARTLRLAGLNEQFF.

This clonotype was seen a few times. V usage is TRBV29-1 and J usage is TRBJ2-1; D not resolved. Trimming took off 1 base at V and 7 bases at J, with 8 bases between the two ends. In germline, CDR1 is SQVTM, CDR2 ANQGSEA. CDR3 length: 12 amino acids. CDR3 protein: CSVEGSTNEQFF. DNA of the CDR3: TGCAGCGTTGAAGGGTCTACAAATGAGCAGTTCTTC.

This clonotype showed up many times. In DNA form, the CDR3 reads TGCAGCGCTACAGGTTCCTTCAGAGATACGCAGTATTTT. Amino acid sequence: CSATGSFRDTQYF. The gene calls are TRBV29-1 and TRBJ2-3, with D possibly matching TRBD1 (5 bases). V dropped 7 bases and J dropped 5 bases, with 16 bases sitting between them. The CDR3 is made up of 13 amino acids. The germline V gene encodes CDR1 SQVTM and CDR2 ANQGSEA.

The CDR3 DNA follows: TGTGCCAGTAGTATTCTTCGGGACAGGGTTAATGAGCAGTTCTTC. Translating it yields CASSILRDRVNEQFF. The chain has TRBV19 and TRBJ2-1, with TRBD1 identical over 9 bases. Germline CDR1 LNHDA, CDR2 SQIVND (reference sequence). The CDR3 has 15 residues. Losses at the gene ends were 3 bases for V and 7 bases for J; bases not matched to a gene: 7.

The V and J genes are TRBV10-3 and TRBJ1-2; D possibly corresponds to TRBD1 (5 bases). The CDR3 runs 16 residues. CDR1 ENHRY and CDR2 SYGVKD come from the germline V gene. V lost 4 bases and J lost 8, with 23 bases in between. CDR3 DNA: TGTGCCATCAGTGCAATTGTCCAGGACGGGGGAGGAGGCTACACCTTC. It encodes CAISAIVQDGGGGYTF.